The rows below give T cell receptor beta chains drawn from one sample of a study of shared clonotypes between healthy human individuals. Method: immunoSEQ multiplex PCR; TCRdb's copy keeps in-frame clones and lacks some. This sample carries approximately 2,300,000 clones, 80% to 95% of them seen once, and the ten largest clones take about 0.41%. Sequenced material: naive CD4+ T cells from PBMCs. These receptors all stem from a man aged 18 to 30 in good health. Some clones in this sample may be carry-over from other donors' samples. Both conserved end residues are part of each CDR3. The D gene is left open where the match is weak. Expanded clones get a size class; other rows say once, few or many, or leave the size out.

V	size	J	length	D	DNA	CDR3
TRBV5-1	.	TRBJ2-6	17	.	TGCGCCAGCAGCTGGGGGGGCGTCAGCTCTGGGGCCAACGTCCTGACTTTC	CASSWGGVSSGANVLTF
TRBV4-3	.	TRBJ2-7	15	.	TGCGCCAGCAGCCAAGCGAGCCGGGGGAACTACGAGCAGTACTTC	CASSQASRGNYEQYF
TRBV25-1	.	TRBJ2-1	16	.	TGTGCCAGCAGTGCTAGGGACGGAGAATTCTACAATGAGCAGTTCTTC	CASSARDGEFYNEQFF
TRBV5-1	.	TRBJ1-1	13	.	TGCGCCAGCAGCCCGGGACCGAACACTGAAGCTTTCTTT	CASSPGPNTEAFF
TRBV6-1	.	TRBJ1-5	14	.	TGTGCCAGCAGCGGGGACGGACGAGATCAGCCCCAGCATTTT	CASSGDGRDQPQHF
TRBV28	.	TRBJ1-4	15	.	TGTGCCAGCAGCCCAGCGGGACACTTAAATGAAAAACTGTTTTTT	CASSPAGHLNEKLFF
TRBV28	once	TRBJ2-1	12	.	TGTGCCAGCAGCTCACCCTACAATGAGCAGTTCTTC	CASSSPYNEQFF
TRBV29-1	.	TRBJ2-5	12	.	TGCACCCATAAACGGAGCCAAGAGACCCAGTACTTC	CTHKRSQETQYF
TRBV6-1	.	TRBJ2-1	14	.	TGTGCCAGCAGTGAGAGGGGCCCTACGGGTGAGCAGTTCTTC	CASSERGPTGEQFF
TRBV7-3	.	TRBJ2-2	15	.	TGTGCCAGCAGCTTCGGAGAACCGAACACCGGGGAGCTGTTTTTT	CASSFGEPNTGELFF
TRBV19	.	TRBJ2-7	12	.	TGTGCCAGTAGTATAGAGAGCTACGAGCAGTACTTC	CASSIESYEQYF
TRBV6-6	.	TRBJ2-7	16	.	TGTGCCAGCAGCCCTCCCCGGTCGGGGATTGGCTACGAGCAGTACTTC	CASSPPRSGIGYEQYF
TRBV11-3	.	TRBJ2-7	12	TRBD1	TGTGCCAGCAGCCAGACAGGGCACGAGCAGTACTTC	CASSQTGHEQYF
TRBV28	.	TRBJ1-4	16	TRBD1	TGTGCCAGCAAATCGTCTAGACAGGGCGCGAAAGAAAAACTGTTTTTT	CASKSSRQGAKEKLFF
TRBV28	.	TRBJ2-1	15	TRBD1	TGTGCCAGCAGCCGACAGGGGGTTTCGTACAATGAGCAGTTCTTC	CASSRQGVSYNEQFF
TRBV18	.	TRBJ1-3	13	.	TGTGCCAGCTCACCACAATCCGGAAACACCATATATTTT	CASSPQSGNTIYF
TRBV19	.	TRBJ2-7	15	TRBD2	TGTGCCAGCTCCCCGGGACTAGCGGGAGGTGACGAGCAGTACTTC	CASSPGLAGGDEQYF
TRBV10-3	.	TRBJ2-2	18	TRBD2	TGTGCCATCAGTGGGGTAGTCAGCGGGAGGGCCGGGACCGGGGAGCTGTTTTTT	CAISGVVSGRAGTGELFF
TRBV5-1	.	TRBJ2-7	12	.	TGCGCCAGCAGCCTGACTAGGTTCGAGCAGTACTTC	CASSLTRFEQYF
TRBV7-2	.	TRBJ2-7	15	TRBD1	TGTGCCAGCAGCTTAGCGGACAGGGCCGCCTACGAGCAGTACTTC	CASSLADRAAYEQYF
TRBV28	.	TRBJ1-4	16	.	TGTGCCAGCACTCCCCAGGGGTGGCAGCTTAATGAAAAACTGTTTTTT	CASTPQGWQLNEKLFF
TRBV6-1	.	TRBJ1-2	16	.	TGTGCCAGCAGTGAAAACATTTGGGACCCAACCTATGGCTACACCTTC	CASSENIWDPTYGYTF
TRBV28	.	TRBJ2-1	20	TRBD1	TGTGCCAGCAGCAATCCAGGACAGGGTAGGGCGGGAAAGGCAATAAATGAGCAGTTCTTC	CASSNPGQGRAGKAINEQFF
TRBV28	.	TRBJ2-7	17	.	TGTGCCAGCAGTTTACCCCAAATCGGACGGCGGTCCTACGAGCAGTACTTC	CASSLPQIGRRSYEQYF
TRBV7-8	.	TRBJ2-1	18	TRBD2	TGTGCCAGCAGCTTAGGGCTAGCGGGAGGGCCGTCCCACAATGAGCAGTTCTTC	CASSLGLAGGPSHNEQFF
TRBV18	.	TRBJ2-7	14	TRBD1	TGTGCCAGCGGCCGGGACAGGGTGTTCGGGGAGCAGTACTTC	CASGRDRVFGEQYF
TRBV5-1	.	TRBJ1-4	15	TRBD1	TGCGCCAGCAGCTTGGGGGGGACAGGGACTGAAAAACTGTTTTTT	CASSLGGTGTEKLFF
TRBV15	.	TRBJ2-7	15	TRBD2	TGTGCCACCAGCAGCAGCGGGAGAAGTAGGTACGAGCAGTACTTC	CATSSSGRSRYEQYF
TRBV15	.	TRBJ1-5	17	.	TGTGCCACCAGCAGCGGGAGGATCACTTGGGGCAATCAGCCCCAGCATTTT	CATSSGRITWGNQPQHF
TRBV4-2	.	TRBJ2-2	15	.	TGTGCCAGCAGACTACGGCGAGATGGGACCGGGGAGCTGTTTTTT	CASRLRRDGTGELFF
TRBV5-5	.	TRBJ2-5	18	.	TGTGCCAGCAGCTTGGGGGGCGGGGCAGAGTGGTACCAAGAGACCCAGTACTTC	CASSLGGGAEWYQETQYF
TRBV7-9	.	TRBJ2-7	13	.	TGTGCCAGCAGCTTAGCGGGAGTCTACGAGCAGTACTTC	CASSLAGVYEQYF
TRBV4-3	.	TRBJ2-7	17	.	TGCGCCAGCAGCCAAGATGCAGCAGGGTCGGCTACCTACGAGCAGTACTTC	CASSQDAAGSATYEQYF
TRBV6-1	.	TRBJ1-5	17	TRBD1	TGTGCCAGCAGTGATCCCCTAGGGGACAGGGGGCGCGGAACCCAGCATTTT	CASSDPLGDRGRGTQHF
TRBV19	.	TRBJ2-1	15	TRBD2	TGTGCCAGTAGTATCTCGATAGCGGGAGCGGGTGAGCAGTTCTTC	CASSISIAGAGEQFF
TRBV15	.	TRBJ2-7	15	.	TGTGCCACCAGCAGAGATGGTAGGTTAGCCTACGAGCAGTACTTC	CATSRDGRLAYEQYF
TRBV5-8	.	TRBJ2-7	15	.	TGTGCCAGCAGCTTGGACATCACGGGCTCCTACGAGCAGTACTTC	CASSLDITGSYEQYF
TRBV11-1	.	TRBJ2-7	15	TRBD1	TGTGCCAGCAGCTTAGTCGACAGGGCTACGGGCGAGCAGTACTTC	CASSLVDRATGEQYF
TRBV7-9	once	TRBJ1-4	15	.	TGTGCCAGCAGCTCATACGGGGTCACTAATGAAAAACTGTTTTTT	CASSSYGVTNEKLFF